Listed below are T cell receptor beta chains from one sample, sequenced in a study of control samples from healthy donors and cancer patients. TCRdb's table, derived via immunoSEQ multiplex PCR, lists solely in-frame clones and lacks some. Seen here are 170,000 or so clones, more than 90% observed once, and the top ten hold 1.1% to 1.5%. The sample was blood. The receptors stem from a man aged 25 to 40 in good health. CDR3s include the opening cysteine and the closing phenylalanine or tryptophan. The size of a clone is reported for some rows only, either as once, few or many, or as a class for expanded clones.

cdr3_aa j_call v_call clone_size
CASSPSGLPYNEQFF TRBJ2-1 TRBV11-2 .
CAWRRDRLADTEAFF TRBJ1-1 TRBV30 .
CASGNQPQHF TRBJ1-5 TRBV19 .
CASSLGRGAQNTIYF TRBJ1-3 TRBV5-1 .
CASSLQGYGYTF TRBJ1-2 TRBV3-1/TRBV3-2 few
CASTPRAGGSIDTQYF TRBJ2-3 TRBV5-4 .
CASNLAGGTSDTQYF TRBJ2-3 TRBV10-2 .
CASSSLLAVQETQYF TRBJ2-5 TRBV6-5 .
CASSFDRWNTEAFF TRBJ1-1 TRBV7-2 .
CASSTGTSQQPQHF TRBJ1-5 TRBV19 once
CAWSPRAVYGYTF TRBJ1-2 TRBV30 once
CASGLVVGSSSGNTIYF TRBJ1-3 TRBV12-5 .
CASSQPGRSEAFF TRBJ1-1 TRBV4-1 .
CASSQPGDGLYGYTF TRBJ1-2 TRBV4-1 .
CASSFQDTQYF TRBJ2-3 TRBV28 .
CAWSVLKGDYGYTF TRBJ1-2 TRBV30 .
CASSQVGGLQYF TRBJ2-7 TRBV7-2 .
CASSPKFLSGGALIKAFF TRBJ1-1 TRBV19 few
CASSYQPGGGEQYF TRBJ2-7 TRBV6-5 .
CATSRRDRAGYGYTF TRBJ1-2 TRBV15 .
CASSVGAGARTDTQYF TRBJ2-3 TRBV9 .
CASSDRGDGYTF TRBJ1-2 TRBV12-3/TRBV12-4 .
CASTPGDSQYYGYTF TRBJ1-2 TRBV9 .
CAEGQGPVLTF TRBJ2-6 TRBV6-5 .
CASYSRDTYYEQYF TRBJ2-7 TRBV19 .
CASSQPDRDSQKLFF TRBJ1-4 TRBV16 few
CASSWKGVYGYTF TRBJ1-2 TRBV27 .
CASSSLAGWTGELFF TRBJ2-2 TRBV11-2 once
CASSVGLVPEQYF TRBJ2-7 TRBV9 .
CAISESPGLPLHF TRBJ1-6 TRBV10-3 .
CASSVAPQGADQETQYF TRBJ2-5 TRBV9 .
CASSRTSGGPYVSYEQYF TRBJ2-7 TRBV7-2 .
CAWSEGTIANQPQHF TRBJ1-5 TRBV30 few
CASSWRTGGNTGELFF TRBJ2-2 TRBV5-5 .
CASSQPRTGKNIQYF TRBJ2-4 TRBV4-1 .
CAWSVQGMWNTEAFF TRBJ1-1 TRBV30 .
CASSEGQGNVEAFF TRBJ1-1 TRBV9 .
CASGSQQGANEKLFF TRBJ1-4 TRBV12-5 once
CASSVASARQGRYNEQFF TRBJ2-1 TRBV9 .
CASSEFDNEQFF TRBJ2-1 TRBV4-1 .
CASSLGSPGQLHSPLHF TRBJ1-6 TRBV27 .
CASSTQEGETQYF TRBJ2-5 TRBV7-2 .
CAISGTGDSPLHF TRBJ1-6 TRBV10-3 .
CASSISGTSGSETQYF TRBJ2-5 TRBV19 .
CAIKGQLPSGNTIYF TRBJ1-3 TRBV10-3 .
CATSDSRQGRSRELFF TRBJ2-2 TRBV24-1 .